These T cell receptor beta chains were read from a single sample in a study of OX40 agonist ivuxolimab in advanced cancers. Repertoires were generated with immunoSEQ multiplex PCR, while TCRdb's copy carries only in-frame clones and drops some. The sample records tens of thousands of clones, around 90% being singletons. The starting material was CD4+ or CD8+ T cells sorted from blood, obtained in a trial of the OX40 agonist ivuxolimab. Receptors were obtained from an adult with an advanced solid tumor such as melanoma, head and neck, liver or kidney cancer. Each CDR3 is given with its conserved first and last residue. The order of the fields is V gene, clone size, D gene, J gene, CDR3 protein, CDR3 DNA. A D gene is named only where the DNA matches it firmly. Some rows have no size entry. The others give once, few or many, or a class for an expanded clone.

TRBV6-5	-	TRBD1	TRBJ2-7	CASSYSGDRGLEQYF	TGTGCCAGCAGTTACTCGGGTGACAGGGGACTCGAGCAGTACTTC
TRBV4-3	-	-	TRBJ2-1	CASSPRQDKIWNEQFF	TGCGCCAGCAGCCCACGACAGGATAAGATTTGGAATGAGCAGTTCTTC
TRBV28	-	TRBD1	TRBJ2-6	CASTRDRASTGANVLTF	TGTGCCAGCACTCGGGACAGGGCATCGACTGGGGCCAACGTCCTGACTTTC
TRBV13	-	TRBD2	TRBJ2-5	CASSIGLAGFGETQYF	TGTGCCAGCAGCATCGGACTAGCGGGTTTCGGAGAGACCCAGTACTTC
TRBV27	-	-	TRBJ1-2	CASGSRREDGYTF	TGTGCCAGCGGCAGTAGGAGGGAAGATGGCTACACCTTC
TRBV7-9	-	-	TRBJ2-5	CASSSPSRNRETQYF	TGTGCCAGCAGCTCACCCTCCAGGAATCGAGAGACCCAGTACTTC
TRBV21-1	-	-	TRBJ2-7	CASRRKWKDHEQYF	TGTGCCAGCAGGCGAAAGTGGAAGGACCACGAGCAGTACTTC
TRBV6-5	-	-	TRBJ2-3	CASSAVGGGDTQYF	TGTGCCAGCAGTGCGGTAGGTGGGGGAGATACGCAGTATTTT
TRBV6-5	-	TRBD1	TRBJ2-2	CASSLGTGGQELFF	TGTGCCAGCAGTTTAGGAACAGGGGGCCAGGAGCTGTTTTTT
TRBV9	-	-	TRBJ2-7	CASSVETGAPYEQYF	TGTGCCAGCAGCGTAGAAACGGGAGCGCCCTACGAGCAGTACTTC
TRBV19	-	-	TRBJ2-7	CASSIGDGAEQYF	TGTGCCAGTAGTATAGGTGACGGCGCCGAGCAGTACTTC
TRBV4-1	once	-	TRBJ2-7	CASSRQTDSSYEQYF	TGCGCCAGCAGCCGACAGACAGACAGCTCCTACGAGCAGTACTTC
TRBV9	-	-	TRBJ2-7	CASSQGLAQTYEQYF	TGTGCCAGCAGCCAGGGACTGGCCCAAACTTACGAGCAGTACTTC
TRBV5-6	-	TRBD1	TRBJ1-2	CASSLGQYGYTF	TGTGCCAGCAGTTTGGGACAGTATGGCTACACCTTC
TRBV19	once	TRBD1	TRBJ2-3	CASTSTGTDTQYF	TGTGCCAGTACCTCGACAGGGACAGATACGCAGTATTTT
TRBV4-2	-	-	TRBJ2-7	CASSPMGGDQYF	TGTGCCAGCAGCCCGATGGGGGGAGATCAGTACTTC
TRBV2	-	-	TRBJ1-1	CASSDEGGIIFEAFF	TGTGCCAGCAGCGACGAAGGTGGGATCATTTTTGAAGCTTTCTTT
TRBV5-1	-	-	TRBJ2-7	CASTDGHGIRLYEQYF	TGCGCCAGCACCGACGGCCACGGCATCCGCCTCTACGAGCAGTACTTC
TRBV5-1	-	-	TRBJ2-2	CASRLYSGPGELFF	TGCGCCAGCCGACTCTATTCCGGCCCCGGGGAGCTGTTTTTT
TRBV19	once	-	TRBJ2-2	CASTSGVGTGELFF	TGTGCCAGTACCTCAGGGGTGGGCACCGGGGAGCTGTTTTTT
TRBV11-2	-	-	TRBJ1-5	CASSLDPGAYQPQHF	TGTGCCAGCAGCTTAGATCCGGGGGCCTATCAGCCCCAGCATTTT
TRBV7-9	-	-	TRBJ2-7	CASGTYEQYF	TGTGCCAGCGGGACCTACGAGCAGTACTTC
TRBV27	-	TRBD2	TRBJ2-1	CASSRTAGGSDNEQFF	TGTGCCAGCAGTCGAACGGCGGGAGGTTCGGACAATGAGCAGTTCTTC
TRBV7-9	-	TRBD1	TRBJ2-7	CASSLTPGQGPSYEQYF	TGTGCCAGCAGCCTCACACCGGGACAGGGGCCCTCCTACGAGCAGTACTTC
TRBV7-9	once	-	TRBJ1-2	CASSLSAYGYTF	TGTGCCAGCAGCTTATCAGCCTATGGCTACACCTTC
TRBV4-1	-	-	TRBJ2-1	CASSPGLDNEQFF	TGCGCCAGCAGCCCTGGCCTAGACAATGAGCAGTTCTTC
TRBV28	-	TRBD1	TRBJ2-7	CASSPTGGYPYEQYF	TGTGCCAGCAGTCCGACAGGGGGCTACCCCTACGAGCAGTACTTC
TRBV6-5	-	-	TRBJ2-7	CASSYQDNSYEQYF	TGTGCCAGCAGTTACCAGGACAACTCCTACGAGCAGTACTTC
TRBV2	-	-	TRBJ2-5	CASSDQGMETQYF	TGTGCCAGCAGTGACCAGGGGATGGAGACCCAGTACTTC
TRBV5-1	-	-	TRBJ2-1	CASSLEVPYNEQFF	TGCGCCAGCAGCTTGGAAGTGCCCTACAATGAGCAGTTCTTC
TRBV19	-	-	TRBJ1-1	CASSLRGTEAFF	TGTGCCAGTAGTTTGCGGGGCACTGAAGCTTTCTTT
TRBV28	-	-	TRBJ2-3	CASSFQAGSTDTQYF	TGTGCCAGCAGTTTCCAGGCGGGAAGCACAGATACGCAGTATTTT
TRBV5-1	-	-	TRBJ2-7	CASSAGTNYEQYF	TGCGCCAGCAGCGCCGGGACCAACTACGAGCAGTACTTC